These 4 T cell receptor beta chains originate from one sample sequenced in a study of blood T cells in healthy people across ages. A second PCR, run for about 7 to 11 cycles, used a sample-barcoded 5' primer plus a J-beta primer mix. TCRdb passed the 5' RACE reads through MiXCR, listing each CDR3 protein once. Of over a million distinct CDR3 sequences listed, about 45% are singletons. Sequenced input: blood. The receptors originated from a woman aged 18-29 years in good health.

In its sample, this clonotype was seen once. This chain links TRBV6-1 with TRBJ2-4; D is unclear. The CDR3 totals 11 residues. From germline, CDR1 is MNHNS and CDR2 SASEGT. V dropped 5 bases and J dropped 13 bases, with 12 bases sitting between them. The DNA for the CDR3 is TGTGCCAGCAGTAACGGACCTGGGCAGTACTTC. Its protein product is CASSNGPGQYF.

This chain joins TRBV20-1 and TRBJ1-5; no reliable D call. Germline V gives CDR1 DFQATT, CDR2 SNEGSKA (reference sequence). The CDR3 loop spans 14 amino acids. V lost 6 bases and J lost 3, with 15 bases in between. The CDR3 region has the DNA TGCAGTGCCCCTACCTCGGGGTCCAATCAGCCCCAGCATTTT. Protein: CSAPTSGSNQPQHF.

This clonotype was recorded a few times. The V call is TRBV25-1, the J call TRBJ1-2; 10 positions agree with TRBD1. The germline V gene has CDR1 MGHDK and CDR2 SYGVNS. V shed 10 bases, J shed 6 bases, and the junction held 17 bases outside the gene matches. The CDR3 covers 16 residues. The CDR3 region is CATCGDRGGLWDGYTF. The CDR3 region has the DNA TGTGCCACTTGTGGGGACAGGGGAGGACTATGGGATGGCTACACCTTC.

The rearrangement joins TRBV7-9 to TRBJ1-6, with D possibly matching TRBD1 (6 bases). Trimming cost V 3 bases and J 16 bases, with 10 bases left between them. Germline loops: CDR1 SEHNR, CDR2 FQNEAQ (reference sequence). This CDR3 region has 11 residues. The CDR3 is CASSLGARLHF. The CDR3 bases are TGTGCCAGCAGCTTGGGGGCAAGACTCCACTTT.